This T cell receptor beta chain was found in a study of T cell responses to AZD1222 COVID-19 vaccine. Trimming removed 5 bases from V and 0 bases from J, with 2 bases in between. The CDR3 runs 12 residues. Germline values: CDR1 SGHTA, CDR2 FQGNSA. Some clones are missing from TCRdb's copy, which holds only in-frame ones; the method was immunoSEQ multiplex PCR. The data show 95,000 to 150,000 clones, 80% to 90% seen once. The specimen comprised peripheral blood, sampled on day 0 of MenACWY control vaccination. This receptor was obtained from an adult in good health. The V call is TRBV7-2, the J call TRBJ1-5, with D unclear. The CDR3 reads CASSPSNQPQHF. The CDR3 coding sequence is TGTGCCAGCAGCCCTAGCAATCAGCCCCAGCATTTT. The full variable domain, in which reference TRBV7-2 and TRBJ1-5 provide the parts outside the CDR3, is GAGVSQSPSNKVTEKGKDVELRCDPISGHTALYWYRQSLGQGLEFLIYFQGNSAPDKSGLPSDRFSAERTGGSVSTLTIQRTQQEDSAVYLCASSPSNQPQHFGDGTRLSIL.